Listed below are T cell receptor beta chains from one sample, sequenced in a study of T cell clones after liver transplantation. The repertoire was sequenced with immunoSEQ multiplex PCR; TCRdb's copy has only in-frame clones and lacks some. The sample shows about 20,000 clones, 85% to 90% of them seen only once. The sequencing used CD8+ T cells from blood, collected 46 months after liver transplant. These receptors came from a human patient who received a liver transplant. Some T cells may be graft donor cells. Each CDR3 is given with its conserved first and last residue. Fields, in order: V gene, CDR3 protein.

TRBV29-1 CSVLGLAGEETQYF
TRBV19 CASSEGAEQYF
TRBV28 CASSLYGDRGHGYTF
TRBV9 CASSVGSGGTEAFF
TRBV6-6 CASTGGYEQYF
TRBV28 CASNSGGLAEAFF
TRBV19 CASSIVPTALNEKLFF
TRBV6-6 CASRPWGGGTEAFF
TRBV7-9 CASSWTQGSAEKLFF
TRBV7-9 CASSPPGNRYEQYF
TRBV7-9 CASSRVGTVFNYGYTF
TRBV5-1 CASSPPLQGIAEAFF
TRBV4-1 CASSNLDTIYEQYF
TRBV6-5 CASSPLGEAYEQYF
TRBV6-5 CASSWARNTEAFF
TRBV6-1 CASSDWGLTGKRARDTQYF
TRBV28 CASSLEGSFYGYTF
TRBV9 CASSVLAGAGTDTQYF
TRBV29-1 CSVEGTPENTEAFF
TRBV19 CAIYRGSSDGYTF
TRBV19 CASTWTGDTEAFF
TRBV27 CASRAGTARPYGGYTF
TRBV5-6 CASSFRDSYEQYF
TRBV29-1 CSASGLSSYEQYF
TRBV6-6 CASSYDGGGKNIQYF
TRBV7-9 CASSLGPNYEQYF
TRBV28 CASSPSWDSYEQYF
TRBV2 CASSSSRNLAYEQYF
TRBV27 CASSHRGKTYEQYF
TRBV27 CASSLGPNQPQHF
TRBV28 CASSHQLDNEQFF
TRBV7-9 CASSSIGRGPDENIQYF
TRBV7-9 CASSSGLLTQYF
TRBV6-6 CASSTSGDSYNEQFF
TRBV27 CASSLSGAWPQHF
TRBV28 CASSSGWGTGYTF
TRBV20-1 CSARGQPQHF
TRBV10-2 CASSDGSGSYNEQFF
TRBV7-6 CASSSDTGSAQPQHF
TRBV28 CASRRPQNTEAFF
TRBV28 CASSFVFGLLTNYGYTF
TRBV5-4 CASSLEPGSEQYF
TRBV7-9 CASNVGTEYGYTF
TRBV19 CASTSTGLGNQPQHF
TRBV19 CASSILAGGSNEQFF
TRBV6-1 CASNGYGYTF
TRBV5-1 CASSFWEHDTEAFF
TRBV13 CASSPGTGALVNTQYF